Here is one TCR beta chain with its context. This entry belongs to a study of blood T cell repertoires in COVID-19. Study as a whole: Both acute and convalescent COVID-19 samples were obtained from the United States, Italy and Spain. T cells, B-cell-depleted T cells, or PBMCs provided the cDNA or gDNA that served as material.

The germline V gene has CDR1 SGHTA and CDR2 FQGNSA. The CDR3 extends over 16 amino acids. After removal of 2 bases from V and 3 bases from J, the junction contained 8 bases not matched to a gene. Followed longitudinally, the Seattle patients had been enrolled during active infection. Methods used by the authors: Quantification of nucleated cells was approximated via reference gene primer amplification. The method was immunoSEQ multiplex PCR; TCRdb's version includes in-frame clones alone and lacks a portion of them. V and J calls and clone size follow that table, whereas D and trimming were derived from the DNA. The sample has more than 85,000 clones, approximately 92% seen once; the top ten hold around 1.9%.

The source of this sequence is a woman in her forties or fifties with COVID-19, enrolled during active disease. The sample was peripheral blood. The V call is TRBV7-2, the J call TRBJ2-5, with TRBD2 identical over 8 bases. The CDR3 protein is CASSLLRWRGEETQYF. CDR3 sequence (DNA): TGTGCCAGCAGCTTACTCCGGTGGCGGGGGGAAGAGACCCAGTACTTC.